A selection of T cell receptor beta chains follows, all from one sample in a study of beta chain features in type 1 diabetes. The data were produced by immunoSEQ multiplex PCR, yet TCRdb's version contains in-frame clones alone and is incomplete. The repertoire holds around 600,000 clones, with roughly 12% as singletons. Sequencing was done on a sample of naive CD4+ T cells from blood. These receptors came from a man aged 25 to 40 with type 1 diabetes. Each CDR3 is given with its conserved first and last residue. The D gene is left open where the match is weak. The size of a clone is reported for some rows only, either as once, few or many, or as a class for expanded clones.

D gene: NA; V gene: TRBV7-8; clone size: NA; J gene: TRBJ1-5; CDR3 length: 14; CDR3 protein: CASSLDRGNQPQHF; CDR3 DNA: TGTGCCAGCAGCTTGGACAGAGGCAATCAGCCCCAGCATTTT
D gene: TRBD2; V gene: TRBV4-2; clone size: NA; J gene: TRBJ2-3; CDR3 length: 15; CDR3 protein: CASSQLAGGPDTQYF; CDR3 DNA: TGTGCCAGCAGCCAACTAGCGGGGGGGCCAGATACGCAGTATTTT
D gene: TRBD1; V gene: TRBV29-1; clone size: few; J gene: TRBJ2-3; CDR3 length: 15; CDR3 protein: CSVEPRTGTLDTQYF; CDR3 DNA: TGCAGCGTTGAACCAAGGACAGGGACGTTAGATACGCAGTATTTT
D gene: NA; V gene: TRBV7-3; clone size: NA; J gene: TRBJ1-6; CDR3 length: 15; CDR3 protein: CASSLRSGANSPLHF; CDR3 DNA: TGTGCCAGCAGCTTAAGGAGCGGGGCAAATTCACCCCTCCACTTT
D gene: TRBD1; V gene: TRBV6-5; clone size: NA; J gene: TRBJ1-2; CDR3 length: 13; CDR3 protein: CASSPRQGYGYTF; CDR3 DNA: TGTGCCAGCAGCCCCAGACAGGGGTATGGCTACACCTTC
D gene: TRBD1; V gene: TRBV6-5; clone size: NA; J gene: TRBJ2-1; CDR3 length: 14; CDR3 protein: CASSTGTVYNEQFF; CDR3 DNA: TGTGCCAGCAGTACCGGGACAGTTTACAATGAGCAGTTCTTC
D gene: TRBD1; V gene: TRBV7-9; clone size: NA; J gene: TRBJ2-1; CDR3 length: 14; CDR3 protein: CASSPGWTGDEQFF; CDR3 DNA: TGTGCCAGCAGCCCAGGGTGGACAGGGGATGAGCAGTTCTTC
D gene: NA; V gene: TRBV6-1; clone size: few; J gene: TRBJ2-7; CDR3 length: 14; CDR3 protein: CASSETGSSYEQYF; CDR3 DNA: TGTGCCAGCAGTGAAACGGGTTCTTCCTACGAGCAGTACTTC
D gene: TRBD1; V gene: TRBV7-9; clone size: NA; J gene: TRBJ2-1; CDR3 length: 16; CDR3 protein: CASSLGWDRTDNEQFF; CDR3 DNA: TGTGCCAGCAGCTTAGGTTGGGACAGGACTGACAATGAGCAGTTCTTC
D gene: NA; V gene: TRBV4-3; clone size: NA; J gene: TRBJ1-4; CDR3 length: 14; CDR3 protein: CASSQSPQGEKLFF; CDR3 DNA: TGCGCCAGCAGCCAATCTCCTCAGGGTGAAAAACTGTTTTTT
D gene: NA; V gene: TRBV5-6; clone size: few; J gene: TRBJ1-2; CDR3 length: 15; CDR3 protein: CASSLISRAYYGYTF; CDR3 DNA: TGTGCCAGCAGCTTGATCTCCAGGGCCTACTATGGCTACACCTTC
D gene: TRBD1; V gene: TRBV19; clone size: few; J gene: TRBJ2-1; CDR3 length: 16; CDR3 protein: CASSKAGGYSYNEQFF; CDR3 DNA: TGTGCCAGTAGTAAGGCAGGGGGATACTCCTACAATGAGCAGTTCTTC
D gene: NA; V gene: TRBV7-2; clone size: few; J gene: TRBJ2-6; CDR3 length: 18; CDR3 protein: CASSLLGAGPPGANVLTF; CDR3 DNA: TGTGCCAGCAGCTTACTCGGCGCAGGCCCCCCTGGGGCCAACGTCCTGACTTTC
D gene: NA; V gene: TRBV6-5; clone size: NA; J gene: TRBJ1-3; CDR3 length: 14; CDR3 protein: CASSYGDSGNTIYF; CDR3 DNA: TGTGCCAGCAGTTACGGGGACTCTGGAAACACCATATATTTT
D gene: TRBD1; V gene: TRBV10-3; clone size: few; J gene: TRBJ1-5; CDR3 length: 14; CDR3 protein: CAIRGQGTGQPQHF; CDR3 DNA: TGTGCCATCAGGGGACAGGGAACCGGTCAGCCCCAGCATTTT
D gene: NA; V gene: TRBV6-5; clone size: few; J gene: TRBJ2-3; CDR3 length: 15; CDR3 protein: CASSPVGLGTDTQYF; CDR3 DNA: TGTGCCAGCAGCCCCGTCGGCCTTGGTACAGATACGCAGTATTTT
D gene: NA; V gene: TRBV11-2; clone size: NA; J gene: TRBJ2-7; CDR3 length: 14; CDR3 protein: CASSLSDGSYEQYF; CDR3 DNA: TGTGCCAGCAGCTTATCCGATGGTTCCTACGAGCAGTACTTC
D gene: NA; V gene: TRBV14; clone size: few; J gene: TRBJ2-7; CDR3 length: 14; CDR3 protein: CTSSHDDYGYEQYF; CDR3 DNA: TGTACCAGCAGCCACGACGACTATGGCTACGAGCAGTACTTC
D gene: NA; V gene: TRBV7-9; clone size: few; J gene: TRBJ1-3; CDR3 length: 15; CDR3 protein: CASSPDSRSGNTIYF; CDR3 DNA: TGTGCCAGCAGCCCCGATTCACGCTCTGGAAACACCATATATTTT
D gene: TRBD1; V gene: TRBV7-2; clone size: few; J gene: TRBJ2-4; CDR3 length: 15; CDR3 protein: CASSLAGQGKNIQYF; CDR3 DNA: TGTGCCAGCAGCTTAGCGGGACAGGGGAAAAACATTCAGTACTTC